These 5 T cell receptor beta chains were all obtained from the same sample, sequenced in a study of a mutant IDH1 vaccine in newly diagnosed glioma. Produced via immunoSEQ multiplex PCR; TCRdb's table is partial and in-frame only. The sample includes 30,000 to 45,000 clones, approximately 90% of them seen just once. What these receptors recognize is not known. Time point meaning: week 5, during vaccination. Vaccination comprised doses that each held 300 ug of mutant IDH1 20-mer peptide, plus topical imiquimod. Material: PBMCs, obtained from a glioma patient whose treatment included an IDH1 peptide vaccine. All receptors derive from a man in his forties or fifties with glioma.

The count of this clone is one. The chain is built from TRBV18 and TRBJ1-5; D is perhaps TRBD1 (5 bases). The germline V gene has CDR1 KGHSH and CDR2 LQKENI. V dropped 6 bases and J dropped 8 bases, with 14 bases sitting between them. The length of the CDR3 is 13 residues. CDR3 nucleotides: TGTGCCAGCTCGAGGGGAGGTGGAGAGCCCCAGCATTTT. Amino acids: CASSRGGGEPQHF. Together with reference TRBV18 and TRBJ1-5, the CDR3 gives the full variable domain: NAGVMQNPRHLVRRRGQEARLRCSPMKGHSHVYWYRQLPEEGLKFMVYLQKENIIDESGMPKERFSAEFPKEGPSILRIQQVVRGDSAAYFCASSRGGGEPQHFGDGTRLSIL.

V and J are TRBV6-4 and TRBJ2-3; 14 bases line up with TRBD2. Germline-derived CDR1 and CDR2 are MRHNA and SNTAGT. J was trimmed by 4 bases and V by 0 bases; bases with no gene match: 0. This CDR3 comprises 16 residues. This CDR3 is CASSDSTSGGADTQYF. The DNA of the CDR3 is TGTGCCAGCAGTGACTCGACTAGCGGGGGGGCAGATACGCAGTATTTT.

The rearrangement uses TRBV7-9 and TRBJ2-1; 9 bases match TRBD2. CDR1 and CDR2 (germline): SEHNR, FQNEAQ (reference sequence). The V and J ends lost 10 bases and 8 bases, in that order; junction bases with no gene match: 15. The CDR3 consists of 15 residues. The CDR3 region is CATAGGGFRGYEQFF. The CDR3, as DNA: TGTGCCACCGCGGGAGGGGGATTCCGGGGCTATGAGCAGTTCTTC.

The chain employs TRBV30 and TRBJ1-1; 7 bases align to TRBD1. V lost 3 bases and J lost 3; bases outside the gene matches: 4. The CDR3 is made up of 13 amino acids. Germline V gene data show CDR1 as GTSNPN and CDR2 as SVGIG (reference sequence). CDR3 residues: CAWSLDRDTEAFF. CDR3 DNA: TGTGCCTGGAGCCTCGACAGGGACACTGAAGCTTTCTTT.

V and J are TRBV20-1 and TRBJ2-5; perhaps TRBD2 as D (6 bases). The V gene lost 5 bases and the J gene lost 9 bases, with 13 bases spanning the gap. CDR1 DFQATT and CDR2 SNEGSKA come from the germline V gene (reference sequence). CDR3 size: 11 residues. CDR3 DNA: TGCAGTGCTTACACCTCGGGGGCCCAGTACTTC. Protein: CSAYTSGAQYF.